The 20 T cell receptor beta chains below come from one sample, sequenced in a study of CD8 T cells in ankylosing spondylitis. Study observations and caveats: Characteristic, it appeared, of ankylosing spondylitis blood was a TCR beta motif of eight highly homologous variants.

TCRdb re-called the 5' RACE reads through MiXCR, storing one row per CDR3 protein. The repertoire includes around 430,000 distinct CDR3 sequences, about 15% of them detected once, and 0.95% to 1.1% sits in the top ten. Their cognate antigens are unknown. Sequencing was carried out using blood, either unsorted or a sorted T cell fraction (not recorded which). Every receptor here comes from a male donor with ankylosing spondylitis.

The gene calls are TRBV5-6 and TRBJ2-2, with D possibly matching TRBD1 (6 bases). The CDR3 spans 15 residues. Trimming shortened V by 4 bases and J by 3 bases, and 13 bases separated the two germline ends. Per the germline V gene, CDR1 is SGHDT and CDR2 is YYEEEE. The CDR3 nucleotides read TGTGCCAGCAGCGCTCAGGGGACCTACACCGGGGAGCTGTTTTTT. It is translated as CASSAQGTYTGELFF.

The V and J genes are TRBV5-1 and TRBJ1-2; D is perhaps TRBD1 (5 bases). The CDR3 runs to 16 residues. Germline CDR1 SGHRS, CDR2 YFSETQ. Trimming took 4 bases from V and 4 from J, leaving 20 bases between them. The CDR3 here is CASSPGTSNMPYGYTF. The CDR3 nucleotides are TGCGCCAGCAGCCCCGGGACGTCGAATATGCCCTATGGCTACACCTTC. The entire variable domain, with the rest obtained from reference TRBV5-1 and TRBJ1-2, is as follows: KAGVTQTPRYLIKTRGQQVTLSCSPISGHRSVSWYQQTPGQGLQFLFEYFSETQRNKGNFPGRFSGRQFSNSRSEMNVSTLELGDSALYLCASSPGTSNMPYGYTFGSGTRLTVV.

This clonotype was seen at least ten times. The J gene is TRBJ1-1, the V gene TRBV5-1; TRBD1 matches at 7 bases. Trimming cost V 4 bases and J 1 base; bases outside gene matches: 10. CDR1 and CDR2 (germline): SGHRS, YFSETQ. This CDR3 is 16 amino acids long. The chain's CDR3 is CASSPARQGQNTEAFF. The CDR3 DNA is TGCGCCAGCAGCCCCGCTCGACAGGGTCAGAACACTGAAGCTTTCTTT. The variable domain in full, with the rest retrieved from reference TRBV5-1 and TRBJ1-1, is KAGVTQTPRYLIKTRGQQVTLSCSPISGHRSVSWYQQTPGQGLQFLFEYFSETQRNKGNFPGRFSGRQFSNSRSEMNVSTLELGDSALYLCASSPARQGQNTEAFFGQGTRLTVV.

The chain recombines TRBV10-3 with TRBJ1-1; D uncertain. The CDR3 sequence is 13 residues long. The germline V and J ends were trimmed by 5 bases and 8 bases, with 15 bases remaining between them. CDR1 and CDR2 (germline): ENHRY, SYGVKD. The CDR3 bases are TGTGCCATCAGTAGGGATTGGAGGCCGGAAGCTTTCTTT. Its translation is CAISRDWRPEAFF.

This rearrangement joins TRBV6-2 or TRBV6-3 to TRBJ2-4; 7 positions match TRBD2. The V gene's germline CDR1 is MNHEY and CDR2 SVGEGT. CDR3 size: 15 residues. Trimming at V came to 8 bases and at J to 8 bases, leaving 15 bases not matched to a gene. The CDR3 here is CASSPGRGGGDIQYF. The CDR3, as DNA: TGTGCCAGCTCACCAGGGAGGGGCGGGGGTGACATTCAGTACTTC.

The rearrangement links TRBV11-1 to TRBJ2-2; 8 bases align to TRBD2. Germline values: CDR1 SGHAT, CDR2 FQDESV (reference sequence). With 3 bases clipped from V and 5 bases from J, the junction kept 5 bases outside the gene matches. This CDR3 is 15 amino acids long. The CDR3 nucleotides read TGTGCCAGCAGCTTCTTAACTAGCGGAACCGGGGAGCTGTTTTTT. It codes for CASSFLTSGTGELFF.

This clonotype appeared a few times. The rearrangement uses TRBV20-1 and TRBJ2-3; 10 nucleotides line up with TRBD2. The ends lost 2 bases at V and 3 bases at J; junction bases unmatched: 2. The CDR3 length is 14 residues. Looked up from germline, CDR1 is DFQATT and CDR2 is SNEGSKA (reference sequence). Here the CDR3 DNA reads TGCAGTGCTAGACGTAGCGGGGGGACAGATACGCAGTATTTT. Translating gives CSARRSGGTDTQYF.

The rearrangement links TRBV24-1 to TRBJ2-3, with 11 bases fitting TRBD2. V lost 3 bases and J lost 4; bases outside the gene matches: 8. The CDR3 spans 17 residues. Per germline, CDR1 KGHDR and CDR2 SFDVKD. The CDR3 reads CATSDARTSGSSDTQYF. DNA of the CDR3: TGTGCCACCAGTGATGCCCGGACTAGCGGGTCCTCAGATACGCAGTATTTT.

The chain recombines TRBV7-8 with TRBJ2-7; D is possibly TRBD2 (6 bases). V lost 1 base and J lost 9, with 10 bases in between. The length of the CDR3 is 12 residues. Germline V gives CDR1 SGHVS, CDR2 FQNEAQ. The CDR3 is CASSLVGGGQYF. CDR3 sequence (DNA): TGTGCCAGCAGCTTAGTTGGGGGAGGGCAGTACTTC.

This clonotype was recorded a few times. The chain employs TRBV20-1 and TRBJ2-1; 10 bases map to TRBD2. Trimming cost V 1 base and J 0 bases; bases outside gene matches: 9. The CDR3 has 18 amino acids. Per the germline V gene, CDR1 is DFQATT and CDR2 is SNEGSKA (reference sequence). CDR3 bases: TGCAGTGCTAGAGCCAGCGGGAGGGGGTTTAGCTCCTACAATGAGCAGTTCTTC. The encoded protein is CSARASGRGFSSYNEQFF.

The rearrangement joins TRBV7-8 to TRBJ2-1, with 10 bases matching TRBD1. Trimming at V came to 6 bases and at J to 2 bases, leaving 7 bases not matched to a gene. Germline loops: CDR1 SGHVS, CDR2 FQNEAQ. The CDR3 covers 16 residues. This CDR3 is CASRPTGTGAYNEQFF. CDR3 bases: TGTGCCAGCAGACCTACCGGGACAGGGGCCTACAATGAGCAGTTCTTC.

The rearrangement uses TRBV11-2 and TRBJ2-4; D possibly matches TRBD1 or TRBD2 (5 bases each). Germline CDR1 is SGHAT and CDR2 is FQNNGV. Trimming pared 1 base from V and 3 bases from J, leaving 19 bases between. This CDR3 is built from 18 residues. This chain's CDR3 is CASSLVPVQAGGKNIQYF. In DNA form, the CDR3 reads TGTGCCAGCAGCTTAGTCCCGGTACAGGCGGGCGGCAAAAACATTCAGTACTTC.

This clonotype was seen many times. The chain recombines TRBV15 with TRBJ2-3, with 7 positions matching TRBD1. Germline trimming cut 3 bases from V and 4 bases from J; bases unmatched to any gene: 1. CDR3 size: 13 residues. Germline CDR1 is LNHNV and CDR2 is YYDKDF (reference sequence). The CDR3: CATSRTGPDTQYF. The CDR3 region has the DNA TGTGCCACCAGCAGGACAGGGCCAGATACGCAGTATTTT.

This sequence joins TRBV2 and TRBJ2-2; TRBD2 agrees at 12 bases. CDR1 is SNHLY and CDR2 is FYNNEI in the germline V gene. This CDR3 spans 15 amino acids. Trimming cost V 4 bases and J 6 bases; bases outside gene matches: 3. CDR3 residues: CASSATSGSPGELFF. In nucleotides, the CDR3 is TGTGCCAGCAGTGCGACTAGCGGGAGTCCCGGGGAGCTGTTTTTT.

This chain links TRBV12-3 or TRBV12-4 with TRBJ2-2; 10 positions agree with TRBD2. Unmatched junction bases numbered 8, after V lost 4 bases and J lost 3 bases. The CDR3 has 17 amino acids. CDR3 sequence (DNA): TGTGCCAGCAGTTCGAGTAGCGGGGGGCCGCACACCGGGGAGCTGTTTTTT. It is translated as CASSSSSGGPHTGELFF.

The sample holds many counts of this clonotype. The chain employs TRBV4-1 and TRBJ2-1, with TRBD2 matching 8 bases. Trimming removed 0 bases from V and 7 bases from J; junction bases left unmatched: 11. The germline CDR1 and CDR2 sequences are MGHRA and YSYEKL. The CDR3 runs to 17 residues. CDR3 in amino acids: CASSQEGYGGAINEQFF. The CDR3 DNA reads TGCGCCAGCAGCCAAGAAGGGTACGGGGGGGCGATAAATGAGCAGTTCTTC.

In its sample, this clonotype was seen a few times. The genes are TRBV13 and TRBJ2-7; maybe TRBD1 (6 bases). Trimming cost V 5 bases and J 3 bases, with 14 bases left between them. Germline assignment: CDR1 PRHDT and CDR2 FYEKMQ (reference sequence). CDR3 length equals 14 residues. CDR3 sequence (DNA): TGTGCCAGCAGCCGGACCGGGACATACTACGAGCAGTACTTC. This gives the protein CASSRTGTYYEQYF.

This chain joins TRBV7-2 and TRBJ2-7; D is perhaps TRBD2 (5 bases). This CDR3 spans 12 amino acids. Germline assignment: CDR1 SGHTA and CDR2 FQGNSA. The ends were cut back, 11 bases at V and 3 bases at J, with 14 bases in the middle. Here the CDR3 reads CAAGRGSYEQYF. The CDR3 region has the DNA TGTGCCGCGGGTCGCGGAAGCTACGAGCAGTACTTC.

V and J are TRBV12-3 or TRBV12-4 and TRBJ1-1; TRBD1 matches at 9 bases. There are 17 residues in the CDR3. Unmatched junction bases numbered 9, after V lost 3 bases and J lost 1 base. The CDR3 nucleotides are TGTGCCAGCAGTTTCGGTGGGACAGGGTTTAGGAACACTGAAGCTTTCTTT. Translated, it gives CASSFGGTGFRNTEAFF.

This clonotype was found a few times. The genes are TRBV28 and TRBJ2-7; 8 bases map to TRBD2. Germline V gives CDR1 MDHEN, CDR2 SYDVKM. V lost 5 bases to trimming and J lost 7 bases; unmatched junction nucleotides: 16. The CDR3 extends over 16 amino acids. CDR3 DNA: TGTGCCAGCAGTGCCCCAGGGACTAGTCATGGCCTTGAGCAGTACTTC. It yields the protein CASSAPGTSHGLEQYF. The full variable domain, its missing parts supplied by reference TRBV28 and TRBJ2-7, is DVKVTQSSRYLVKRTGEKVFLECVQDMDHENMFWYRQDPGLGLRLIYFSYDVKMKEKGDIPEGYSVSREKKERFSLILESASTNQTSMYLCASSAPGTSHGLEQYFGPGTRLTVT.